A selection of T cell receptor beta chains follows, all from one sample in a study of PD-1 blockade in classical Hodgkin lymphoma. The table came from immunoSEQ multiplex PCR; TCRdb's copy has only in-frame clones and leaves some out. This sample carries 95,000 to 120,000 clones, about 88% of them seen once, and the ten largest clones take 20%. This sample comprised peripheral blood mononuclear cells (PBMCs), obtained before the second cycle of nivolumab. The source of these receptors is a human donor with classical Hodgkin lymphoma. Each CDR3 is given with its conserved first and last residue. The order of the fields is clone size, D gene, V gene, J gene, CDR3 protein, CDR3 DNA. D genes are given only for firm matches. Not every row has a clone size; where given, it reads once, few, many or a size class.

>once|TRBD1|TRBV4-1|TRBJ1-1
CASSQGMTGASMNTEAFF
TGCGCCAGCAGCCAAGGGATGACAGGGGCTAGTATGAACACTGAAGCTTTCTTT
>.|.|TRBV2|TRBJ1-1
CASSEARATEAFF
TGTGCCAGCAGTGAAGCTAGAGCCACTGAAGCTTTCTTT
>.|TRBD2|TRBV7-2|TRBJ2-7
CASSPSGHTYEQYF
TGTGCCAGCAGCCCTAGCGGCCACACCTACGAGCAGTACTTC
>once|.|TRBV30|TRBJ1-5
CAWSVGTINQPQHF
TGTGCCTGGAGTGTAGGGACCATCAATCAGCCCCAGCATTTT
>.|.|TRBV19|TRBJ2-2
CASSPTGTGELFF
TGTGCCAGTAGTCCTACAGGGACCGGGGAGCTGTTTTTT
>once|.|TRBV28|TRBJ2-2
CASSLWYRTNTGELFF
TGTGCCAGCAGTTTATGGTATAGGACGAACACCGGGGAGCTGTTTTTT
>.|.|TRBV11-2|TRBJ2-1
CASSSWDSYNEQFF
TGTGCCAGCAGCTCCTGGGACTCTTACAATGAGCAGTTCTTC
>.|.|TRBV11-2|TRBJ2-5
CASSGSESGETQYF
TGTGCCAGCAGCGGTAGCGAGTCAGGGGAGACCCAGTACTTC
>.|.|TRBV6-4|TRBJ2-1
CASSDSLWVGGSYNEQFF
TGTGCCAGCAGTGACTCGTTATGGGTTGGTGGGTCCTACAATGAGCAGTTCTTC
>once|.|TRBV18|TRBJ2-1
CASSPHAGTYNEQFF
TGTGCCAGCTCACCACATGCGGGAACCTACAATGAGCAGTTCTTC
>few|.|TRBV29-1|TRBJ1-2
CSAFDGPVYGYTF
TGCAGCGCATTCGATGGACCGGTCTATGGCTACACCTTC
>.|.|TRBV23-1|TRBJ2-1
CASSGAAFYNEQFF
TGCGCCAGCAGTGGGGCTGCGTTTTACAATGAGCAGTTCTTC
>.|.|TRBV25-1|TRBJ2-1
CASSESTGTVYNEQFF
TGTGCCAGCAGTGAATCGACGGGTACGGTGTACAATGAGCAGTTCTTC
>.|.|TRBV5-8|TRBJ1-1
CASSFGQGNPEAFF
TGTGCCAGCAGCTTCGGCCAGGGAAACCCTGAAGCTTTCTTT
>once|.|TRBV7-5|TRBJ2-1
CARSLFGGRVGNEQFF
TGTGCCAGAAGCTTATTCGGAGGGAGGGTCGGCAATGAGCAGTTCTTC
>.|TRBD1|TRBV6-5|TRBJ1-1
CASSSLRGPTEAFF
TGTGCCAGCAGTTCACTCAGGGGGCCCACTGAAGCTTTCTTT
>.|.|TRBV5-8|TRBJ1-5
CASSTDRDSNQPQHF
TGTGCCAGCAGCACGGACAGAGATAGCAATCAGCCCCAGCATTTT
>.|.|TRBV18|TRBJ2-7
CASSPGRSSWSEQYF
TGTGCCAGCTCACCGGGCAGGTCTTCATGGAGCGAGCAGTACTTC
>few|.|TRBV11-3|TRBJ2-1
CASSLVGAANEQFF
TGTGCCAGCAGCTTAGTCGGGGCAGCCAATGAGCAGTTCTTC
>.|TRBD1|TRBV10-2|TRBJ2-7
CASSEQQGSSYEQYF
TGCGCCAGCAGTGAGCAACAGGGGAGCTCCTACGAGCAGTACTTC
>.|TRBD2|TRBV5-5|TRBJ2-3
CASRGGRSTDTQYF
TGTGCCAGCCGGGGGGGGCGTAGCACAGATACGCAGTATTTT
>.|.|TRBV11-2|TRBJ2-7
CASSPGDRFHEQYF
TGTGCCAGCAGCCCGGGGGACCGATTCCACGAGCAGTACTTC
>once|.|TRBV11-2|TRBJ1-1
CASSPEEAVGRHTEAFF
TGTGCCAGCAGCCCAGAGGAGGCGGTGGGGCGGCACACTGAAGCTTTCTTT
>.|.|TRBV7-2|TRBJ2-7
CASGRGSYEQYF
TGTGCCAGCGGCAGGGGATCCTACGAGCAGTACTTC
>.|.|TRBV21-1|TRBJ2-7
CASNIRGQPNLLSPYEQYF
TGTGCCAGCAACATAAGAGGACAGCCGAACCTGCTCTCCCCCTACGAGCAGTACTTC
>.|.|TRBV5-6|TRBJ1-1
CASSLGQMNTEAFF
TGTGCCAGCAGCTTGGGACAGATGAACACTGAAGCTTTCTTT
>.|.|TRBV4-1|TRBJ1-1
CASSPKGVNTEAFF
TGCGCCAGCAGCCCGAAGGGGGTGAACACTGAAGCTTTCTTT
>.|.|TRBV30|TRBJ1-3
CAWRRGAVTGNTIYF
TGTGCCTGGAGGAGGGGGGCTGTCACTGGAAACACCATATATTTT
>many|.|TRBV4-3|TRBJ2-7
CASSQTHHNRIYEQYF
TGCGCCAGCAGCCAAACCCATCATAACAGAATCTACGAGCAGTACTTC
>.|.|TRBV5-1|TRBJ2-3
CASSLAGAGTDTQYF
TGCGCCAGCAGCTTGGCCGGGGCGGGCACAGATACGCAGTATTTT
>.|.|TRBV11-1|TRBJ2-7
CASRRGTGYEQYF
TGTGCCAGCAGAAGAGGTACAGGCTACGAGCAGTACTTC
>.|TRBD1|TRBV6-4|TRBJ1-1
CASSQRQGTEAFF
TGTGCCAGCAGTCAGAGACAGGGAACTGAAGCTTTCTTT
>.|.|TRBV2|TRBJ2-7
CASSEQTYEQYF
TGTGCCAGCAGTGAACAGACTTACGAGCAGTACTTC